Listed here are 30 T cell receptor beta chains from one sample, sequenced in a study of cytomegalovirus exposure and HLA in healthy donors. PCR primers comprised 60 Vbeta and 13 Jbeta primers. Using immunoSEQ multiplex PCR, the repertoire was profiled, and TCRdb retains in-frame clones only, with some absent. The data contain approximately 130,000 clones, about 78% of them seen just once; the ten biggest clones take up 1% to 1.5%. The sequenced material came from PBMCs. Receptor source: a middle-aged man in good health and CMV-seronegative.

This sequence joins TRBV18 and TRBJ2-3; D perhaps matches TRBD2 (6 bases). The V and J ends lost 6 bases and 2 bases respectively, with 15 bases between them. CDR3 length equals 15 residues. The V gene's germline CDR1 is KGHSH and CDR2 LQKENI. This chain's CDR3 is CASSLGGYITDTQYF. CDR3 in DNA: TGTGCCAGCTCCCTTGGAGGGTATATCACAGATACGCAGTATTTT.

V gene TRBV18 combines with J gene TRBJ1-1, with 11 bases fitting TRBD1. Trimming took 3 bases from V and 3 from J; bases not matched to a gene: 9. This CDR3 is built from 17 residues. CDR1 and CDR2 from the germline V gene are KGHSH and LQKENI. CDR3: CASSPRGTGGADTEAFF. For the CDR3, the DNA is TGTGCCAGCTCACCCCGAGGGACAGGGGGAGCGGACACTGAAGCTTTCTTT.

The chain combines TRBV11-2 with TRBJ1-2; 7 bases align to TRBD1. Per germline, CDR1 SGHAT and CDR2 FQNNGV. The CDR3 runs to 15 residues. The trim removed 2 bases at V and 4 bases at J, leaving 7 bases unmatched. The CDR3 reads CASSLNPGGIYGYTF. CDR3 DNA: TGTGCCAGCAGCTTAAATCCAGGGGGAATCTATGGCTACACCTTC. Full variable domain (rest looked up from reference TRBV11-2 and TRBJ1-2): EAGVAQSPRYKIIEKRQSVAFWCNPISGHATLYWYQQILGQGPKLLIQFQNNGVVDDSQLPKDRFSAERLKGVDSTLKIQPAKLEDSAVYLCASSLNPGGIYGYTFGSGTRLTVV.

This clone was recorded a few times. V gene TRBV5-6 combines with J gene TRBJ1-5; 7 bases fit TRBD1. Germline V gene data show CDR1 as SGHDT and CDR2 as YYEEEE. With V trimmed by 4 bases and J by 7 bases, 8 bases remained unmatched. The CDR3 is 14 residues long. CDR3 DNA sequence: TGTGCCAGCAGCACAACAGGGGAGTGGCAGCCCCAGCATTTT. This encodes CASSTTGEWQPQHF.

The chain employs TRBV5-6 and TRBJ2-1; 11 bases are shared with TRBD2. The CDR3 totals 15 residues. Germline loops: CDR1 SGHDT, CDR2 YYEEEE. The V segment lost 6 bases and the J segment 7 bases; nucleotides outside the gene matches: 9. CDR3 DNA: TGTGCCAGCATCAGGGTACTAGCGGGAGTTAATGAGCAGTTCTTC. This translates into CASIRVLAGVNEQFF. Full variable domain (rest looked up from reference TRBV5-6 and TRBJ2-1): DAGVTQSPTHLIKTRGQQVTLRCSPKSGHDTVSWYQQALGQGPQFIFQYYEEEERQRGNFPDRFSGHQFPNYSSELNVNALLLGDSALYLCASIRVLAGVNEQFFGPGTRLTVL.

The V and J genes are TRBV28 and TRBJ1-2; 7 bases align to TRBD1. There are 15 residues in the CDR3. Germline V lookup: CDR1 MDHEN, CDR2 SYDVKM. Germline trimming cut 7 bases from V and 10 bases from J; bases unmatched to any gene: 18. The CDR3 region is CASTPITGTEGTYTF. The CDR3, as DNA: TGTGCCAGCACCCCCATCACCGGGACAGAAGGTACCTACACCTTC.

The J gene is TRBJ2-5, the V gene TRBV2; D is perhaps TRBD2 (7 bases). Germline lookup yields CDR1 SNHLY and CDR2 FYNNEI. This CDR3 region has 15 residues. V was pared by 1 base and J by 7 bases, with 16 bases between. As DNA, the CDR3 is TGTGCCAGCAGTGAAGAGGGGGGAGGGGGTGGGACCCAGTACTTC. Protein sequence: CASSEEGGGGGTQYF.

The chain carries TRBV6-1 and TRBJ2-7; TRBD1 aligns across 8 bases. The junction had 11 bases not matched to a gene; V was cut back by 10 bases and J by 3 bases. The CDR3 spans 14 residues. The germline V gene encodes CDR1 MNHNS and CDR2 SASEGT. CDR3 sequence: CAIVPAGGYYEQYF. CDR3 DNA: TGTGCCATCGTACCGGCAGGGGGCTACTACGAGCAGTACTTC.

The chain's CDR3 is CASSLRGTYGYTF. The CDR3 DNA is TGTGCCAGCAGCTTACGAGGGACTTATGGCTACACCTTC. The chain employs TRBV5-6 and TRBJ1-2, with TRBD1 as a possible D gene (5 bases). Germline CDR1 and CDR2: SGHDT and YYEEEE. This CDR3 has 13 residues. V was cut by 2 bases and J by 5 bases, with 10 bases left in between.

The chain has TRBV25-1 and TRBJ1-3; a weak D match, TRBD1 (5 bases). Germline lookup yields CDR1 MGHDK and CDR2 SYGVNS. The CDR3 spans 16 residues. The V gene lost 1 base and the J gene lost 0 bases, with 10 bases spanning the gap. CDR3 region: CASSEWTQSSGNTIYF. The CDR3 DNA is TGTGCCAGCAGTGAATGGACACAAAGCTCTGGAAACACCATATATTTT.

The V gene is TRBV28, the J gene TRBJ2-7; TRBD1 agrees at 10 bases. The CDR3 totals 14 residues. Germline CDR1 MDHEN, CDR2 SYDVKM. J lost 2 bases, V lost 8 bases, and 6 bases had no gene match. CDR3 sequence reads: CASCGGTGAYEQYF. Written as DNA, the CDR3 is TGTGCCAGCTGCGGTGGGACAGGGGCCTACGAGCAGTACTTC.

This clone appeared many times. The J gene is TRBJ1-1, the V gene TRBV19; TRBD1 might be the D (5 bases). The germline V and J ends were trimmed by 4 bases and 5 bases, with 11 bases remaining between them. This CDR3 contains 13 residues. CDR1 and CDR2 (germline): LNHDA, SQIVND (reference sequence). CDR3 nucleotides: TGTGCCAGTAGTAACGGGGGAAGAACTGAAGCTTTCTTT. This codes for CASSNGGRTEAFF.

The genes are TRBV5-1 and TRBJ2-5, with 9 nucleotides matching TRBD1. Germline V lookup: CDR1 SGHRS, CDR2 YFSETQ. The CDR3 covers 14 residues. Losses at the gene ends were 5 bases for V and 4 bases for J; bases not matched to a gene: 6. CDR3 protein: CASSPTGGVETQYF. The CDR3 region has the DNA TGCGCCAGCAGTCCGACAGGGGGTGTAGAGACCCAGTACTTC.

About this clone itself: The junction and the germline gene differ at one end; a read error may be behind it. The chain is built from TRBV5-8 and TRBJ2-1, with 9 nucleotides matching TRBD2. The CDR3 sequence is 17 residues long. Germline values: CDR1 SGHTS, CDR2 YDEGEE. The CDR3 nucleotides are TGTGCCAGCAACTTGCTTAGCGGGAGACGGTGGCGCAATGAGCAGTTCTTC. It translates to CASNLLSGRRWRNEQFF.

The J gene is TRBJ1-5, the V gene TRBV27; tentatively, D is TRBD1 (6 bases). Germline loops: CDR1 MNHEY, CDR2 SMNVEV (reference sequence). The V gene lost 3 bases and the J gene lost 1 base, with 10 bases spanning the gap. The CDR3 runs to 15 residues. The DNA of the CDR3 is TGTGCCAGCAGTTTGATTCAGGGGAGCAATCAGCCCCAGCATTTT. Translating it yields CASSLIQGSNQPQHF.

V is TRBV9 and J is TRBJ1-2; perhaps TRBD1 as D (5 bases). Germline CDR1 is SGDLS and CDR2 is YYNGEE. Trimming removed 4 bases at V and 6 bases at J, with 25 bases between. The CDR3 runs to 17 residues. The CDR3 DNA is TGTGCCAGCAGCAGTAGTTTTCTGCGTCGGGGGGGTAATGGCTACACCTTC. Protein sequence: CASSSSFLRRGGNGYTF.

This clone was picked up one time. The chain recombines TRBV11-2 with TRBJ1-2, with unresolved D. Germline V gene lookup returns CDR1 SGHAT and CDR2 FQNNGV. With 1 base removed from V and 0 bases from J, the gap between germline ends came to 15 bases. The CDR3 length is 17 residues. The CDR3 loop reads CASSLVVAGSANYGYTF. The DNA for the CDR3 is TGTGCCAGCAGCTTAGTGGTCGCTGGCAGCGCTAACTATGGCTACACCTTC.

The chain links TRBV27 to TRBJ2-7; 12 bases line up with TRBD2. CDR3 size: 17 residues. From germline, CDR1 is MNHEY and CDR2 SMNVEV (reference sequence). J gave up 6 bases and V 5 bases, and 14 bases lay outside the gene matches. CDR3 protein: CASSPRLAGALRREQYF. CDR3 in DNA: TGTGCCAGCAGTCCCAGACTAGCGGGGGCCCTTCGGCGCGAGCAGTACTTC.

The chain links TRBV29-1 to TRBJ1-2; 8 nucleotides align to TRBD1. This CDR3 spans 14 amino acids. The V and J ends lost 8 bases and 4 bases, in that order; junction bases with no gene match: 12. Germline assignment: CDR1 SQVTM and CDR2 ANQGSEA. CDR3 sequence reads: CSFLTRGPFYGYTF. CDR3 DNA sequence: TGCAGCTTTCTCACCAGGGGGCCCTTCTATGGCTACACCTTC.

This chain uses TRBV6-5 with TRBJ2-3; maybe TRBD2 (5 bases). The CDR3 length is 15 residues. Germline loops: CDR1 MNHEY, CDR2 SVGAGI. The ends were cut back, 6 bases at V and 4 bases at J, with 17 bases in the middle. CDR3 sequence reads: CASRPDTGWPDTQYF. CDR3 sequence (DNA): TGTGCCAGCAGGCCAGACACGGGGTGGCCAGATACGCAGTATTTT.

The chain combines TRBV14 with TRBJ1-4; the D is unclear. CDR1 and CDR2 (germline): SGHDN, FVKESK. V lost 1 base, J lost 8 bases, and 26 bases lay in between. This CDR3 spans 19 amino acids. The CDR3 region has the DNA TGTGCCAGCAGCCAAGTCCGGCAGGAGGCCGTAATGTCCAACGAAAAACTGTTTTTT. This encodes CASSQVRQEAVMSNEKLFF.

A single count supports this clone. The chain joins TRBV5-1 to TRBJ1-5; 8 bases line up with TRBD1. Unmatched junction bases numbered 6, after V lost 4 bases and J lost 6 bases. The CDR3 is 14 amino acids. Per the germline V gene, CDR1 is SGHRS and CDR2 is YFSETQ. CDR3 protein: CASSPQGTGQPQHF. The CDR3 DNA follows: TGCGCCAGCAGCCCACAGGGGACAGGTCAGCCCCAGCATTTT. The whole variable domain, remainder taken from reference TRBV5-1 and TRBJ1-5, is KAGVTQTPRYLIKTRGQQVTLSCSPISGHRSVSWYQQTPGQGLQFLFEYFSETQRNKGNFPGRFSGRQFSNSRSEMNVSTLELGDSALYLCASSPQGTGQPQHFGDGTRLSIL.

The chain joins TRBV29-1 to TRBJ2-7, with D uncertain. Trimming left V 5 bases short and J 5 bases short, with 16 bases between. CDR3 length: 13 residues. Germline V gene lookup returns CDR1 SQVTM and CDR2 ANQGSEA. CDR3 protein: CSVHDGGPDEQYF. The DNA for the CDR3 is TGCAGCGTTCATGACGGCGGTCCCGACGAGCAGTACTTC.

The chain couples TRBV10-3 to TRBJ1-3; 11 nucleotides align to TRBD1. The trim removed 4 bases at V and 0 bases at J, leaving 2 bases unmatched. This CDR3 is 16 amino acids long. Germline CDR1 reads ENHRY; CDR2 reads SYGVKD. The CDR3: CAISGTGGFSGNTIYF. CDR3 in DNA: TGTGCCATCAGTGGGACAGGGGGCTTCTCTGGAAACACCATATATTTT.

The chain combines TRBV9 with TRBJ1-2; tentative D call: TRBD1 (6 bases). V lost 0 bases, J lost 2 bases, and 8 bases lay in between. Germline V lookup: CDR1 SGDLS, CDR2 YYNGEE. This CDR3 is 14 amino acids long. This CDR3 reads CASSVAGTNYGYTF. CDR3 nucleotide sequence: TGTGCCAGCAGCGTAGCTGGGACAAACTATGGCTACACCTTC.

V usage is TRBV9 and J usage is TRBJ2-2; 7 positions agree with TRBD2. The CDR3 consists of 17 residues. Germline CDR1 is SGDLS and CDR2 is YYNGEE. Trimming cost V 1 base and J 6 bases; bases outside gene matches: 12. This chain's CDR3 is CASSVLAGVSSSGELFF. In DNA form, the CDR3 reads TGTGCCAGCAGCGTACTTGCGGGAGTGTCCAGCTCCGGGGAGCTGTTTTTT.

This clone has a single count. The chain links TRBV6-5 to TRBJ1-6; perhaps TRBD1 as D (5 bases). V lost 8 bases and J lost 12, with 20 bases in between. The germline V gene has CDR1 MNHEY and CDR2 SVGAGI. The length of the CDR3 is 14 residues. The CDR3, as DNA: TGTGCCAGCTGCACATCGGACCCCGGGGGACCCCTCCACTTT. It translates to CASCTSDPGGPLHF.

This clone was detected only once. The V gene is TRBV7-2, the J gene TRBJ2-7; D may be TRBD2 (6 bases). The CDR3 has 15 residues. Germline V gene data show CDR1 as SGHTA and CDR2 as FQGNSA. The V end was cut by 0 bases, the J end by 4 bases, with 13 bases between. CDR3 in amino acids: CASSLAGGIKYEQYF. CDR3 sequence (DNA): TGTGCCAGCAGCTTAGCGGGAGGTATAAAGTACGAGCAGTACTTC.

This sequence joins TRBV15 and TRBJ2-7; perhaps TRBD2 as D (6 bases). The CDR3 contains 15 residues. The V gene's germline CDR1 is LNHNV and CDR2 YYDKDF (reference sequence). V dropped 4 bases and J dropped 4 bases, with 17 bases sitting between them. The CDR3 loop reads CATSMRLEGKYEQYF. The CDR3 DNA follows: TGTGCCACCAGCATGCGATTGGAGGGCAAATACGAGCAGTACTTC. Drawing the rest from reference TRBV15 and TRBJ2-7, the complete variable domain is DAMVIQNPRYQVTQFGKPVTLSCSQTLNHNVMYWYQQKSSQAPKLLFHYYDKDFNNEADTPDNFQSRRPNTSFCFLDIRSPGLGDTAMYLCATSMRLEGKYEQYFGPGTRLTVT.

The chain links TRBV19 to TRBJ2-3, with 10 bases matching TRBD2. The length of the CDR3 is 16 residues. Per the germline V gene, CDR1 is LNHDA and CDR2 is SQIVND (reference sequence). The trim removed 5 bases at V and 3 bases at J, leaving 8 bases unmatched. The CDR3 DNA follows: TGTGCCAGTAGTTTCCCCAGCGGGAGGGGGACAGATACGCAGTATTTT. Its translation: CASSFPSGRGTDTQYF.